The source of this T cell receptor beta chain is a study of T cells in women clearing cervical HPV infection. Study summary: Cases' blood sampling followed lesion detection by median about 150 days (90 to 200).

The CDR3 spans 13 residues. Germline CDR1 MDHEN, CDR2 SYDVKM. V was trimmed by 6 bases and J by 5 bases, leaving 13 bases between them. A word on this clone: The observed sequence ends 3 residues before the CDR3 terminus, with the missing tail filled in from the germline J gene.

Average input was around 1,100 ng genomic DNA for immunoSEQ TCR beta CDR3 amplification. The table came from immunoSEQ multiplex PCR; TCRdb's copy has only in-frame clones and leaves some out. Its table lists some 43,000 clones. The TCR sequence derives from a woman between 18 and 70 years old with a cervical HPV16 infection that either progressed to CIN3+ or cleared (not recorded which). The sample comprised blood buffy coat. This rearrangement joins TRBV28 to TRBJ2-5; D may be TRBD1 (6 bases). The CDR3 loop is CASRAQGQETQYF. The part of the CDR3 DNA that was read is TGTGCCAGCAGGGCACAGGGTCAGGAGACC.